Each of the 5 T cell receptor beta chains below was sequenced from the same sample in a study of radiotherapy plus CTLA-4 blockade in lung cancer. Data came from immunoSEQ multiplex PCR; TCRdb stores just in-frame clones and leaves some out. The data contain about 32,000 clones, 70% to 75% of them seen just once; the ten biggest clones take up about 14%. The sample in question was peripheral blood, obtained from a patient treated with radiotherapy plus ipilimumab. The source of these receptors is a human donor with non-small cell lung cancer that progressed on radiotherapy plus ipilimumab.

As DNA, the CDR3 is TGTGCCAGCAGTGAAGGGACAGGGGGCGGGGGGGGCTATGGCTACACCTTC. This encodes CASSEGTGGGGGYGYTF. The rearrangement joins TRBV6-1 to TRBJ1-2, with 11 bases fitting TRBD1. The length of the CDR3 is 17 residues. Germline V gene sequence: CDR1 MNHNS, CDR2 SASEGT. V was clipped by 1 base and J by 4 bases; unmatched bases: 8.

The chain joins TRBV29-1 to TRBJ1-1; 9 positions match TRBD1. The CDR3 has 12 amino acids. Germline trimming cut 2 bases from V and 9 bases from J; bases unmatched to any gene: 4. Germline CDR1 reads SQVTM; CDR2 reads ANQGSEA. CDR3 sequence (DNA): TGCAGCGTTGAAAGGGACAGGGAGAAAGCTTTCTTT. Amino acids: CSVERDREKAFF.

This clone is a singleton in its sample. This chain links TRBV6-5 with TRBJ2-3, with 9 bases aligning to TRBD2. Germline V CDR1 and CDR2: MNHEY, SVGAGI. Germline trimming cut 8 bases from V and 2 bases from J; bases unmatched to any gene: 8. This CDR3 spans 15 amino acids. CDR3 DNA: TGTGCCAGCGGGCTATTAGCGGGAGCCACAGATACGCAGTATTTT. Its protein is CASGLLAGATDTQYF.

V is TRBV7-2 and J is TRBJ2-7; no definite D call. The CDR3 contains 16 residues. Germline CDR1 and CDR2: SGHTA and FQGNSA. The V end lost 2 bases, the J end lost 4 bases, and 18 bases lay between the germline ends. In DNA form, the CDR3 reads TGTGCCAGCAGCTTATCAGGTCCACCTTCACGGTACGAGCAGTACTTC. This gives the protein CASSLSGPPSRYEQYF.

V usage is TRBV7-9 and J usage is TRBJ1-6; possible D gene TRBD1, 5 bases. Germline CDR1 is SEHNR and CDR2 is FQNEAQ (reference sequence). There are 16 residues in the CDR3. Trimming cost V 1 base and J 8 bases, with 15 bases left between them. The CDR3 protein is CASSLDFGARDSPLHF. In DNA, the CDR3 is TGTGCCAGCAGCTTAGATTTTGGGGCGCGGGATTCACCCCTCCACTTT.